Below are 18 T cell receptor beta chains sequenced from a single sample in a study of cytomegalovirus exposure and HLA in healthy donors. Primers for the PCR totalled 60 Vbeta and 13 Jbeta. TCRdb's copy holds only in-frame clones and misses some; the assay was immunoSEQ multiplex PCR. The sample lists 150,000 to 200,000 clones, approximately 80% occurring once. Sequencing was performed on PBMCs. All receptors come from a man between 18 and 29 years old in good health and CMV-seronegative.

The V call is TRBV2, the J call TRBJ2-3; TRBD2 agrees at 8 bases. The V gene end was trimmed by 7 bases and the J gene end by 5 bases; junction bases not matched to a gene: 8. Germline values: CDR1 SNHLY, CDR2 FYNNEI. The length of the CDR3 is 14 residues. CDR3 sequence (DNA): TGTGCCAGCAACCGAGCGGGAGTCAGAGATACGCAGTATTTT. Translated: CASNRAGVRDTQYF. The variable domain in full, completed from reference TRBV2 and TRBJ2-3, reads EPEVTQTPSHQVTQMGQEVILRCVPISNHLYFYWYRQILGQKVEFLVSFYNNEISEKSEIFDDQFSVERPDGSNFTLKIRSTKLEDSAMYFCASNRAGVRDTQYFGPGTRLTVL.

This clone was found once. The rearrangement joins TRBV6-5 to TRBJ2-7, with 9 bases fitting TRBD2. The CDR3 has 14 residues. Germline CDR1 is MNHEY and CDR2 is SVGAGI. Germline trimming cut 7 bases from V and 2 bases from J; bases unmatched to any gene: 6. The CDR3 protein is CASKDSGGPYEQYF. As DNA, the CDR3 is TGTGCCAGCAAGGATAGCGGGGGTCCCTACGAGCAGTACTTC.

This clone was counted a single time. The rearrangement uses TRBV28 and TRBJ1-1; TRBD1 aligns across 8 bases. The CDR3 is 15 amino acids. Trimming cost V 7 bases and J 5 bases; bases outside gene matches: 12. Germline V CDR1 and CDR2: MDHEN, SYDVKM. CDR3 region: CASIPPGTGGTEAFF. The DNA of the CDR3 is TGTGCCAGCATCCCGCCGGGAACAGGGGGTACTGAAGCTTTCTTT.

The chain is built from TRBV4-1 and TRBJ1-2; D not certain. CDR1 MGHRA and CDR2 YSYEKL come from the germline V gene. Between the trimmed V and J ends, which lost 7 bases and 2 bases, there was a span of 14 bases. This CDR3 contains 14 residues. For the CDR3, the DNA is TGCGCCAGCAACCTCCCGGAGATAAACTATGGCTACACCTTC. Its protein product is CASNLPEINYGYTF.

This chain joins TRBV4-1 and TRBJ2-5; D remains ambiguous. The J call may not be correct, given that the DNA end is closer to TRBJ2-7. The CDR3 runs 12 residues. CDR1 is MGHRA, CDR2 YSYEKL, per germline. Here the CDR3 reads CASSQDPPEQYF. In DNA form, the CDR3 reads TGCGCCAGCAGCCAAGATCCCCCCGAGCAGTACTTC.

This chain connects TRBV28 to TRBJ2-7, with TRBD1 identical over 12 bases. The V gene end was trimmed by 6 bases and the J gene end by 4 bases; junction bases not matched to a gene: 1. The CDR3 is made up of 13 amino acids. Germline CDR1 and CDR2: MDHEN and SYDVKM. In DNA, the CDR3 is TGTGCCAGCAGGGGACAGGGGGCTTACGAGCAGTACTTC. This encodes CASRGQGAYEQYF.

The chain joins TRBV7-2 to TRBJ2-2, with D maybe TRBD2 (6 bases). The CDR3 is 16 amino acids. The germline V gene encodes CDR1 SGHTA and CDR2 FQGNSA. V was shortened by 5 bases and J by 6 bases, with 19 bases between the two germline ends. In DNA form, the CDR3 reads TGTGCCAGCAGCCCCTCGAGCGGGTTACCGGCCGGGGAGCTGTTTTTT. Translating gives CASSPSSGLPAGELFF.

The chain combines TRBV7-6 with TRBJ2-3, with 7 bases lining up with TRBD1. The CDR3 covers 14 residues. Germline assignment: CDR1 SGHVS and CDR2 FNYEAQ. Trimming removed 3 bases from V and 1 base from J; junction bases left unmatched: 1. As DNA, the CDR3 is TGTGCCAGCAGCTTCGGACAGGGCACAGATACGCAGTATTTT. Translating it yields CASSFGQGTDTQYF.

This sequence joins TRBV19 and TRBJ1-5; 7 bases match TRBD1. CDR3 length: 16 residues. Per germline, CDR1 LNHDA and CDR2 SQIVND (reference sequence). V gave up 6 bases and J gave up 4 bases; unmatched junction bases: 12. The CDR3 nucleotides are TGTGCCAGTAGAAAACGGGACAGCCTATCTAATCAGCCCCAGCATTTT. Protein product: CASRKRDSLSNQPQHF.

This rearrangement joins TRBV30 to TRBJ2-1; 10 bases are shared with TRBD2. The CDR3 has 13 residues. Looked up from germline, CDR1 is GTSNPN and CDR2 is SVGIG (reference sequence). CDR3: CASTGTSAYEQFF. The CDR3 nucleotides are TGTGCTTCGACCGGGACTAGCGCTTATGAGCAGTTCTTC.

This clone was detected a few times. The V and J genes are TRBV5-1 and TRBJ1-1; D is uncertain. Germline CDR1 and CDR2: SGHRS and YFSETQ. V shed 5 bases and J shed 3 bases, with 11 bases lying between them. This CDR3 comprises 13 residues. The CDR3 protein is CASRYDTDTEAFF. CDR3 nucleotide sequence: TGCGCCAGCAGATACGACACAGACACTGAAGCTTTCTTT.

Details on this clone: One end of the junction does not line up with germline, which may come from a read error. The chain links TRBV25-1 to TRBJ1-4, with TRBD1 matching 10 bases. Per the germline V gene, CDR1 is MGHDK and CDR2 is SYGVNS. The CDR3 extends over 18 amino acids. The CDR3, as DNA: TGTGCCAGCAGTCCGCCGGGGACAGGGGTCTCAAATAATGAAAAACTGTCTTTT. Its protein product is CASSPPGTGVSNNEKLSF.

The V gene is TRBV7-2, the J gene TRBJ2-4; TRBD2 might be the D (5 bases). The CDR3 contains 18 residues. V gave up 3 bases and J gave up 0 bases, with 18 bases separating them. Per germline, CDR1 SGHTA and CDR2 FQGNSA. The CDR3: CASSLDSPLSVAKNIQYF. The CDR3 region has the DNA TGTGCCAGCAGCTTGGACTCTCCTTTATCGGTAGCCAAAAACATTCAGTACTTC. Supplemented by reference TRBV7-2 and TRBJ2-4, the full variable domain reads GAGVSQSPSNKVTEKGKDVELRCDPISGHTALYWYRQSLGQGLEFLIYFQGNSAPDKSGLPSDRFSAERTGGSVSTLTIQRTQQEDSAVYLCASSLDSPLSVAKNIQYFGAGTRLSVL.

In this sample, this clone turned up once. V gene TRBV6-5 combines with J gene TRBJ2-5; TRBD1 matches at 10 bases. The CDR3 sequence is 14 residues long. The J segment lost 5 bases and the V segment lost 10 bases, leaving 10 bases of the junction unmatched. Germline V gives CDR1 MNHEY, CDR2 SVGAGI. CDR3 sequence (DNA): TGTGCCATAGGGACAGGGGTGTTTCGGGAGACCCAGTACTTC. It specifies CAIGTGVFRETQYF.

The CDR3 nucleotides are TGTGCCAGCAGCTTGGGATACGGCAGGGGGCAGAATGAGCAGTTCTTC. Encoded protein: CASSLGYGRGQNEQFF. V gene TRBV5-6 combines with J gene TRBJ2-1, with 8 bases that match TRBD1. The CDR3 is 16 amino acids. CDR1 is SGHDT and CDR2 is YYEEEE in the germline V gene. J was trimmed by 7 bases and V by 0 bases; bases with no gene match: 9.

The chain uses TRBV11-2 and TRBJ2-7; no clear D. The CDR3 runs to 13 residues. Germline V CDR1 and CDR2: SGHAT, FQNNGV. Trimming left V 0 bases short and J 2 bases short, with 5 bases between. CDR3 sequence: CASSLDPTYEQYF. The CDR3 DNA sequence: TGTGCCAGCAGCTTAGATCCCACCTACGAGCAGTACTTC.

In its sample, this clone was seen a few times. The chain links TRBV18 to TRBJ1-2; 8 bases line up with TRBD1. The V gene end was trimmed by 3 bases and the J gene end by 6 bases; junction bases not matched to a gene: 3. The CDR3 covers 13 residues. Germline loops: CDR1 KGHSH, CDR2 LQKENI. The CDR3 coding sequence is TGTGCCAGCTCACCTTCGACAGGGGATGGCTACACCTTC. It encodes CASSPSTGDGYTF.

The V gene is TRBV10-3, the J gene TRBJ2-5, with 7 nucleotides matching TRBD2. Per germline, CDR1 ENHRY and CDR2 SYGVKD. The CDR3 spans 16 residues. J was trimmed by 5 bases and V by 0 bases; bases with no gene match: 9. The CDR3 sequence is CAISESGQGGMETQYF. The CDR3 nucleotides read TGTGCCATCAGTGAGTCGGGTCAGGGAGGGATGGAGACCCAGTACTTC.